Listed here are 13 T cell receptor beta chains from one sample, sequenced in a study of graft-versus-host responses after intestinal transplantation. The protocol was immunoSEQ multiplex PCR, while the TCRdb copy is restricted to in-frame clones and leaves out a portion. Of 90,000 to 120,000 clones in the sample, about 88% are singletons; the top ten hold roughly 0.9%. Antigens for these TCRs are unknown. Material: unstimulated CD4+ T cells sorted from spleen or lymph node cells, obtained before intestinal transplant. These receptors originate from a human donor who received an intestinal transplant.

CDR3 DNA: TGTGCCAGCACCACGGACGGGACTGGAAACACCATATATTTT. Protein product: CASTTDGTGNTIYF. The chain uses TRBV28 and TRBJ1-3; D unclear. The CDR3 length is 14 residues. V lost 7 bases to trimming and J lost 2 bases, with 12 bases between them. In germline, CDR1 is MDHEN, CDR2 SYDVKM.

This chain connects TRBV11-2 to TRBJ1-4; D not resolved. The CDR3 contains 17 residues. Germline-derived CDR1 and CDR2 are SGHAT and FQNNGV. V was cut by 0 bases and J by 0 bases, with 11 bases left in between. CDR3 bases: TGTGCCAGCAGCTTAGAACAAGGCCGGGCAACTAATGAAAAACTGTTTTTT. Encoded protein: CASSLEQGRATNEKLFF.

V gene TRBV5-1 combines with J gene TRBJ2-5; TRBD1 might be the D (6 bases). V dropped 4 bases and J dropped 2 bases, with 15 bases sitting between them. Germline V gene sequence: CDR1 SGHRS, CDR2 YFSETQ. The CDR3 is made up of 15 amino acids. CDR3 in DNA: TGCGCCAGCAGCCTGCAACTGACAGGACAAGAGACCCAGTACTTC. Translation: CASSLQLTGQETQYF.

The genes are TRBV10-3 and TRBJ2-3; 13 nucleotides agree with TRBD2. In germline, CDR1 is ENHRY, CDR2 SYGVKD. The V and J ends lost 7 bases and 3 bases, in that order; junction bases with no gene match: 10. This CDR3 contains 17 residues. The CDR3 loop reads CAIKTLAGGRGTDTQYF. The CDR3 DNA is TGTGCCATCAAGACACTAGCGGGAGGGAGGGGAACAGATACGCAGTATTTT.

This clone was observed once. CDR3 amino acids: CASSYSAGGNTEAFF. CDR3 bases: TGTGCCAGCAGTTACTCTGCAGGGGGGAACACTGAAGCTTTCTTT. This chain uses TRBV6-5 with TRBJ1-1, with 7 positions matching TRBD1. The CDR3 has 15 residues. Losses at the gene ends were 0 bases for V and 1 base for J; bases not matched to a gene: 2. Germline CDR1 is MNHEY and CDR2 is SVGAGI.

V gene TRBV6-1 combines with J gene TRBJ1-2; maybe TRBD1 (6 bases). The CDR3 has 15 amino acids. V gave up 6 bases and J gave up 8 bases, with 22 bases separating them. Germline CDR1 is MNHNS and CDR2 is SASEGT. The CDR3: CASSQDRGPVWGYTF. Here the CDR3 DNA reads TGTGCCAGCAGCCAGGACAGAGGACCAGTTTGGGGCTACACCTTC.

The rearrangement joins TRBV11-3 to TRBJ2-2; a weak D match, TRBD2 (5 bases). CDR3 length equals 16 residues. Germline V gives CDR1 SGHNT, CDR2 YENEEA. V was shortened by 5 bases and J by 3 bases, with 16 bases between the two germline ends. This chain's CDR3 is CASSRGYPEDTGELFF. The CDR3 DNA is TGTGCCAGCAGCCGAGGGTACCCTGAGGACACCGGGGAGCTGTTTTTT.

V and J are TRBV2 and TRBJ2-6; TRBD1 agrees at 8 bases. With 6 bases clipped from V and 3 bases from J, the junction kept 7 bases outside the gene matches. Germline V CDR1 and CDR2: SNHLY, FYNNEI. The CDR3 sequence is 16 residues long. CDR3 sequence (DNA): TGTGCCAGCAGGGACAGGGTCCTACTTGGGGCCAACGTCCTGACTTTC. This codes for CASRDRVLLGANVLTF.

This clone has more than one count but fewer than ten. The V call is TRBV7-2, the J call TRBJ2-1; no reliable D call. There are 14 residues in the CDR3. From germline, CDR1 is SGHTA and CDR2 FQGNSA. The V end was cut by 1 base, the J end by 3 bases, with 7 bases between. CDR3 nucleotides: TGTGCCAGCAGCTTAGTGTCTGACTACAATGAGCAGTTCTTC. It yields the protein CASSLVSDYNEQFF.

Here the CDR3 reads CASSYSPTGYSTEAFF. The CDR3, as DNA: TGTGCCAGCAGTTACTCGCCGACAGGGTACAGCACTGAAGCTTTCTTT. The chain carries TRBV6-5 and TRBJ1-1; 7 positions agree with TRBD1. V lost 0 bases and J lost 4; bases outside the gene matches: 8. This CDR3 spans 16 amino acids. CDR1 is MNHEY and CDR2 is SVGAGI in the germline V gene.

Remarks on this clone: This sample includes further DNA sequences coding for the same CDR3. The gene calls are TRBV28 and TRBJ2-1; perhaps TRBD1 as D (6 bases). V was shortened by 6 bases and J by 0 bases, with 9 bases between the two germline ends. The CDR3 is 14 residues long. Looked up from germline, CDR1 is MDHEN and CDR2 is SYDVKM. The CDR3 reads CASRGGGSYNEQFF. In nucleotides, the CDR3 is TGTGCCAGCAGAGGGGGTGGCTCCTACAATGAGCAGTTCTTC.

The chain couples TRBV5-4 to TRBJ1-1; D is ambiguous. The CDR3 is 13 amino acids. Deletions cut 3 bases from V and 1 base from J, with 7 bases between. The germline V gene has CDR1 SGHNT and CDR2 YYREEE (reference sequence). The CDR3 spells CASSSVGNTEAFF. CDR3 nucleotide sequence: TGTGCCAGCAGCTCCGTAGGGAACACTGAAGCTTTCTTT.

This clone was counted a few times. V gene TRBV14 combines with J gene TRBJ2-2; D unresolved. In germline, CDR1 is SGHDN, CDR2 FVKESK. V dropped 1 base and J dropped 6 bases, with 9 bases sitting between them. This CDR3 has 14 amino acids. Written as DNA, the CDR3 is TGTGCCAGCAGCCAAGGTTTCGGGCCCGGGGAGCTGTTTTTT. Residues: CASSQGFGPGELFF. Combining the CDR3 with reference TRBV14 and TRBJ2-2 gives the whole variable domain EAGVTQFPSHSVIEKGQTVTLRCDPISGHDNLYWYRRVMGKEIKFLLHFVKESKQDESGMPNNRFLAERTGGTYSTLKVQPAELEDSGVYFCASSQGFGPGELFFGEGSRLTVL.